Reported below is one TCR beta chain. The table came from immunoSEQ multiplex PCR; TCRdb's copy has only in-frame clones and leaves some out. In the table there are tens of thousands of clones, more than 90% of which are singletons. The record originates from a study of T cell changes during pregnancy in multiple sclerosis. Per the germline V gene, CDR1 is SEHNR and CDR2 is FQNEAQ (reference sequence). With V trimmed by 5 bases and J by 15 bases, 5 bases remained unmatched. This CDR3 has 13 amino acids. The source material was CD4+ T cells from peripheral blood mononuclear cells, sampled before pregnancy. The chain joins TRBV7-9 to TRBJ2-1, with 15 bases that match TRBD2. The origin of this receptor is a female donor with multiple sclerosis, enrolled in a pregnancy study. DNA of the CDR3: TGTGCCAGCAGCCGGACTAGCGGGGGGGTTGGGTTCTTC. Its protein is CASSRTSGGVGFF.